These 3 T cell receptor beta chains were all obtained from the same sample, sequenced in a study of shared clonotypes between healthy human individuals. Sequenced by immunoSEQ multiplex PCR; TCRdb stores in-frame clones only, minus some. The table lists about 2.2 million clones, 80% to 95% of them singletons. It was CD45RO-negative cells, positively selected for CCR7, that made up naive CD8 cells, with terminally differentiated effector memory CD45RA+ cells excluded. Material for sequencing was naive CD8+ T cells from PBMCs. Every receptor here comes from a man aged 18 to 35 in good health. Some clones in this sample may be carry-over from other donors' samples.

CDR3 coding DNA: TGCACCAGCAGCCAAGATCTGGTGGGAGCTGGGGGTAATGAGCAGTTCTTC. Translating gives CTSSQDLVGAGGNEQFF. The chain is built from TRBV1 and TRBJ2-1. TRBV1 is described as a pseudogene. The CDR3 has 17 amino acids.

The chain carries TRBV6-5 and TRBJ1-2; a possible D gene is TRBD1 (5 bases). Trimming shortened V by 0 bases and J by 12 bases, and 20 bases separated the two germline ends. The CDR3 is 15 amino acids. Germline assignment: CDR1 MNHEY and CDR2 SVGAGI. CDR3 in DNA: TGTGCCAGCAGTTACTCGGCGGAGGCTCCGCAGGGAAACACCTTC. Amino acid sequence: CASSYSAEAPQGNTF.

The chain recombines TRBV7-9 with TRBJ1-2; D is ambiguous. Germline CDR1 reads SEHNR; CDR2 reads FQNEAQ (reference sequence). Trimming took off 4 bases at V and 6 bases at J, with 9 bases between the two ends. There are 12 residues in the CDR3. The CDR3 is CASSSTAHGYTF. CDR3 nucleotides: TGTGCCAGCAGCTCTACGGCCCATGGCTACACCTTC.